The clone carrying this TCR beta chain was counted once. What it binds is not known. CDR1 and CDR2 (germline): SGDLS, YYNGEE. This CDR3 is 14 amino acids long. The ends lost 3 bases at V and 5 bases at J; junction bases unmatched: 4. TCRdb's copy holds only in-frame clones and misses some; the assay was immunoSEQ multiplex PCR. The sample yields 100,000 to 110,000 clones, approximately 94% seen once. This specimen comes from a study of siplizumab effects on memory and regulatory T cells. Overall study results and limits: The diversity of naive T cells seemed greater than that of memory cells, and their alloresponse contribution seemed major.

V and J are TRBV9 and TRBJ1-2; 10 positions agree with TRBD1. This receptor was identified in a human donor in good health. Sequenced material: non-Treg CD4+ T cells sorted from blood. The CDR3 coding sequence is TGTGCCAGCAGCGAAGGACAGGGGGGTTATGGCTACACCTTC. Its protein product is CASSEGQGGYGYTF.